The clone carrying this TCR beta chain has a single count. Original handling: The authors estimated nucleated cell counts from reference gene primer amplification. Profiling relied on immunoSEQ multiplex PCR, and the TCRdb table lists in-frame clones only, not all of them. V, J and clone size were drawn from that table, and D and trimming were deduced from the DNA. Found here are around 60,000 clones, roughly 80% of them singletons; the top ten hold 15% to 20%. This entry is derived from a study of blood T cell repertoires in COVID-19. Study summary: T cells, B-cell-depleted T cells, or PBMCs provided the cDNA or gDNA that served as material.

Trimming took 5 bases from V and 0 from J; bases not matched to a gene: 5. The CDR3 covers 15 residues. Germline V gene lookup returns CDR1 SQVTM and CDR2 ANQGSEA. The chain uses TRBV29-1 and TRBJ2-2; TRBD1 aligns across 8 bases. The TCR comes from a woman aged 50 to 60 with active or convalescent COVID-19. The specimen sequenced was peripheral blood. Here the CDR3 DNA reads TGCAGCGTTTCAGGACAGGGAGCGAACACCGGGGAGCTGTTTTTT. Translating it yields CSVSGQGANTGELFF.